This T cell receptor beta chain was recovered during a study of T cell responses to AZD1222 COVID-19 vaccine. The method was immunoSEQ multiplex PCR; TCRdb's version includes in-frame clones alone and lacks a portion of them. Among 65,000 to 70,000 clones listed, 82% were seen once. Trimming removed 6 bases from V and 1 base from J, with 15 bases in between. CDR1 SGHRS and CDR2 YFSETQ come from the germline V gene. CDR3 size: 15 residues. This clone has only a few counts. This sequence was found in an adult in good health. The input for sequencing was peripheral blood, taken on day 0 of AZD1222 vaccination. This rearrangement joins TRBV5-1 to TRBJ2-3, with a tentative D call TRBD1 (6 bases). CDR3 residues: CASTLRDTRTDTQYF. CDR3 nucleotide sequence: TGCGCCAGCACCCTCCGGGACACTCGCACAGATACGCAGTATTTT.